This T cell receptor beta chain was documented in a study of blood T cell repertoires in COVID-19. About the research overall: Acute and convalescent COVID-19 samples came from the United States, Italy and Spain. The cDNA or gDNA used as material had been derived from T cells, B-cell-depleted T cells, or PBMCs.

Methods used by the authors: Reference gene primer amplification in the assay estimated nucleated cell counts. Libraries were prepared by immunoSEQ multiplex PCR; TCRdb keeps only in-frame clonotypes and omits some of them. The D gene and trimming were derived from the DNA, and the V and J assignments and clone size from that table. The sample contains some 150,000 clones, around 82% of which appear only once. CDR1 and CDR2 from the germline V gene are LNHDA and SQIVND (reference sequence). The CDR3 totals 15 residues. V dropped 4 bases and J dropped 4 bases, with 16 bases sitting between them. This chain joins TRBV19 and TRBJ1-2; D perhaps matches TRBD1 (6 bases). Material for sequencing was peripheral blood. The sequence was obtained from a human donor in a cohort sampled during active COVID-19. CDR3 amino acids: CASSKDSRGTYGYTF. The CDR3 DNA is TGTGCCAGTAGTAAGGACAGTAGAGGAACCTATGGCTACACCTTC.